The T cell receptor beta chain described here comes from a study of technical replicates of blood from a handful of donors. The method was immunoSEQ multiplex PCR; TCRdb's version includes in-frame clones alone and lacks a portion of them. The sample lists under 75,000 clones; approximately 93% were seen once. The TCR was taken from a human donor in good health. Sequencing was carried out using T cells isolated from PBMCs.

The CDR3 spells CASSSVGGAKEQYF. Here the CDR3 DNA reads TGTGCCAGCAGTTCGGTGGGGGGGGCTAAAGAGCAGTACTTC. The J gene is TRBJ2-7, the V gene TRBV5-8; possible D gene TRBD2, 7 bases. The germline V and J ends were trimmed by 5 bases and 7 bases, with 19 bases remaining between them. This CDR3 is built from 14 residues. Looked up from germline, CDR1 is SGHTS and CDR2 is YDEGEE. Using reference TRBV5-8 and TRBJ2-7 for the parts outside the CDR3, the full variable domain is EAGVTQSPTHLIKTRGQQATLRCSPISGHTSVYWYQQALGLGLQFLLWYDEGEERNRGNFPPRFSGRQFPNYSSELNVNALELEDSALYLCASSSVGGAKEQYFGPGTRLTVT.